These 27 T cell receptor beta chains originate from one sample sequenced in a study of vaccination and CD4 T cells after COVID-19. TCRdb re-called the PCR reads through MiXCR, storing one row per CDR3 protein. Here the sample spans fewer than 20,000 distinct CDR3 sequences, approximately 62% being singletons. Here the sequenced sample was CD4+ T cells from blood, taken after SARS-CoV-2 vaccination. Receptors originate from a human donor who had recovered from COVID-19.

This chain joins TRBV11-3 and TRBJ1-1; no firm D call. The germline gives CDR1 SGHNT, CDR2 YENEEA. This CDR3 is built from 14 residues. V shed 1 base and J shed 5 bases, with 11 bases lying between them. The CDR3: CASSLGSSPTEAFF. The CDR3, as DNA: TGTGCCAGCAGCTTAGGGTCCTCTCCGACTGAAGCTTTCTTT.

This clonotype was recorded only once. One end of the junction fails to match germline, which may point to a read error. The chain is built from TRBV20-1 and TRBJ1-6, with TRBD1 matching 9 bases. From germline, CDR1 is DFQATT and CDR2 SNEGSKA (reference sequence). CDR3 length: 15 residues. CDR3 protein: CSAKMLGTGNSHLHF. CDR3 coding DNA: TGCAGTGCTAAAATGCTCGGGACAGGGAATTCACACCTCCACTTT.

CDR3 DNA sequence: TGTGCCAGTAACCCGGGGACAGTTCGAGAGACCCAGTACTTC. It encodes CASNPGTVRETQYF. The chain links TRBV19 to TRBJ2-5, with 7 nucleotides matching TRBD1. V gave up 7 bases and J gave up 4 bases; unmatched junction bases: 9. The germline V gene has CDR1 LNHDA and CDR2 SQIVND (reference sequence). This CDR3 region has 14 residues.

The rearrangement joins TRBV7-9 to TRBJ2-1; 12 bases line up with TRBD2. CDR3 length: 17 residues. Germline V gene sequence: CDR1 SEHNR, CDR2 FQNEAQ (reference sequence). With V trimmed by 5 bases and J by 4 bases, 9 bases remained unmatched. DNA of the CDR3: TGTGCCAGCAGCCCGGGACTAGCGGGCAACCTATACAATGAGCAGTTCTTC. It encodes CASSPGLAGNLYNEQFF.

The CDR3 DNA reads TGCAGTGCTTCGCGCCCGCGCGGGAACTACGAGCAGTACTTC. This gives the protein CSASRPRGNYEQYF. The genes are TRBV20-1 and TRBJ2-7; a weak D match, TRBD2 (6 bases). The ends were cut back, 5 bases at V and 3 bases at J, with 17 bases in the middle. This CDR3 region has 14 residues. Looked up from germline, CDR1 is DFQATT and CDR2 is SNEGSKA (reference sequence).

The CDR3 DNA reads as TGCAGTGCTAGGTCCCCCGGCGGAGGCGGGAGGTTGAACGAGCAGTACTTC. Translated: CSARSPGGGGRLNEQYF. The chain couples TRBV20-1 to TRBJ2-7, with 8 bases matching TRBD2. Trimming at V came to 3 bases and at J to 5 bases, leaving 18 bases not matched to a gene. Germline V CDR1 and CDR2: DFQATT, SNEGSKA (reference sequence). The CDR3 runs 17 residues.

V is TRBV24-1 and J is TRBJ2-3, with D unclear. Germline V gives CDR1 KGHDR, CDR2 SFDVKD. The CDR3 has 15 residues. Trimming removed 2 bases at V and 1 base at J, with 9 bases between. CDR3 sequence: CATSDWNRGTDTQYF. The CDR3 DNA reads TGTGCCACCAGTGATTGGAATCGGGGCACAGATACGCAGTATTTT.

This clonotype is termed medium-sized. CDR3 sequence (DNA): TGTGCCAGCAGTTACAATTGGGTGGATGGCTACACCTTC. Translated, it gives CASSYNWVDGYTF. The rearrangement uses TRBV6-5 and TRBJ1-2; unclear D gene. Germline CDR1 and CDR2: MNHEY and SVGAGI. CDR3 size: 13 residues. V dropped 2 bases and J dropped 6 bases, with 10 bases sitting between them.

This rearrangement joins TRBV30 to TRBJ2-7, with 9 bases that match TRBD1. CDR1 is GTSNPN, CDR2 SVGIG, per germline (reference sequence). Trimming took 5 bases from V and 2 from J; bases not matched to a gene: 10. The CDR3 length is 15 residues. CDR3 loop: CAWCWGDRDPYEQYF. The CDR3 DNA sequence: TGTGCCTGGTGCTGGGGGGACAGGGACCCCTACGAGCAGTACTTC.

There are a few counts of this clonotype. The chain is built from TRBV20-1 and TRBJ2-7; 8 bases line up with TRBD2. V was clipped by 1 base and J by 7 bases; unmatched bases: 9. Germline CDR1 reads DFQATT; CDR2 reads SNEGSKA (reference sequence). The CDR3 has 14 amino acids. CDR3 DNA: TGCAGTGCTAGAGGACTAGCGTCGAGGTATGAGCAGTACTTC. Translation: CSARGLASRYEQYF.

This clonotype was recorded only once. V usage is TRBV6-5 and J usage is TRBJ1-4; D gene ambiguous. Germline V lookup: CDR1 MNHEY, CDR2 SVGAGI. The CDR3 runs 14 residues. V lost 4 bases and J 7 bases, leaving 13 bases between the germline ends. CDR3 nucleotide sequence: TGTGCCAGCAGTTCTTTCGGCTTGATTGAAAAACTGTTTTTT. It codes for CASSSFGLIEKLFF.

The CDR3 coding sequence is TGTGCCACCGGGACTGCTGAAGGACTAGTGGGAGCGGAGACCCAGTACTTC. Its translation is CATGTAEGLVGAETQYF. The chain joins TRBV24-1 to TRBJ2-5, with 7 bases identical to TRBD2. The V gene's germline CDR1 is KGHDR and CDR2 SFDVKD. V dropped 9 bases and J dropped 5; count of bases not matched to a gene: 20. This CDR3 is built from 17 residues.

The chain has TRBV7-3 and TRBJ2-3, with 7 bases aligning to TRBD2. Germline V gene sequence: CDR1 SGHTA, CDR2 FQGTGA. V dropped 1 base and J dropped 6; count of bases not matched to a gene: 10. This CDR3 comprises 16 residues. CDR3 loop: CASSLRPSGRGDTQYF. The CDR3 bases are TGTGCCAGCAGCTTAAGGCCTAGCGGTCGAGGGGATACGCAGTATTTT.

The V and J genes are TRBV20-1 and TRBJ2-6; D gene unclear. From germline, CDR1 is DFQATT and CDR2 SNEGSKA (reference sequence). The CDR3 consists of 15 residues. V lost 3 bases and J lost 0, with 9 bases in between. The CDR3 DNA reads TGCAGTGCTAGGCATGCAAACTCTGGGGCCAACGTCCTGACTTTC. This gives the protein CSARHANSGANVLTF.

This clonotype was observed a handful of times. CDR3 loop: CASSIDRGRGTQYF. In DNA, the CDR3 is TGTGCCAGCAGCATAGACAGGGGGCGGGGGACCCAGTACTTC. This sequence joins TRBV7-2 and TRBJ2-5, with TRBD1 identical over 10 bases. The J segment lost 7 bases and the V segment lost 5 bases, leaving 7 bases of the junction unmatched. The CDR3 has 14 amino acids. CDR1 is SGHTA, CDR2 FQGNSA, per germline.

This clonotype appeared a few times. This rearrangement joins TRBV20-1 to TRBJ1-4; maybe TRBD1 (6 bases). Trimming stripped 6 bases from V and 8 bases from J, with 22 bases between. The CDR3 extends over 15 amino acids. The germline gives CDR1 DFQATT, CDR2 SNEGSKA (reference sequence). CDR3 bases: TGCAGTGCCGATTTAAGGAACAGGGAGGACGAAAAACTGTTTTTT. It yields the protein CSADLRNREDEKLFF.

This clonotype was seen a handful of times. The V and J genes are TRBV5-4 and TRBJ1-5; D is undetermined. The CDR3 contains 10 residues. The ends were cut back, 4 bases at V and 7 bases at J, with 3 bases in the middle. Germline V gene lookup returns CDR1 SGHNT and CDR2 YYREEE (reference sequence). The CDR3 sequence is CASSTQPQHF. The DNA of the CDR3 is TGTGCCAGCAGCACACAGCCCCAGCATTTT.

The rearrangement joins TRBV7-8 to TRBJ2-5; TRBD2 agrees at 7 bases. Germline V CDR1 and CDR2: SGHVS, FQNEAQ. This CDR3 has 13 amino acids. The V and J ends lost 5 bases and 5 bases, in that order; junction bases with no gene match: 5. The CDR3 coding sequence is TGTGCCAGCAGCGGGAGGGCCGTGGAGACCCAGTACTTC. Protein: CASSGRAVETQYF.

The rearrangement links TRBV20-1 to TRBJ1-2; 9 bases agree with TRBD1. The CDR3 covers 15 residues. With 1 base clipped from V and 4 bases from J, the junction kept 7 bases outside the gene matches. Germline V lookup: CDR1 DFQATT, CDR2 SNEGSKA (reference sequence). The CDR3 DNA reads as TGCAGTGCTAGAGTCCCGGGACAGGGAAGCTATGGCTACACCTTC. It translates to CSARVPGQGSYGYTF.

This clonotype was counted between two and nine times. This chain links TRBV7-8 with TRBJ2-3; D gene uncertain. V shed 5 bases and J shed 4 bases, with 10 bases lying between them. Germline CDR1 reads SGHVS; CDR2 reads FQNEAQ. CDR3 size: 13 residues. This chain's CDR3 is CASSPPKADTQYF. As DNA, the CDR3 is TGTGCCAGCAGCCCCCCCAAAGCAGATACGCAGTATTTT.

The J gene is TRBJ1-5, the V gene TRBV30; unclear D gene. CDR3 length: 13 amino acids. Deletions cut 2 bases from V and 4 bases from J, with 9 bases between. The germline V gene encodes CDR1 GTSNPN and CDR2 SVGIG (reference sequence). The CDR3 sequence: CAWSPQPNQPQHF. In DNA form, the CDR3 reads TGTGCCTGGAGTCCACAGCCAAATCAGCCCCAGCATTTT.

The J gene is TRBJ2-5, the V gene TRBV7-9; possible D gene TRBD1, 6 bases. Per the germline V gene, CDR1 is SEHNR and CDR2 is FQNEAQ (reference sequence). The CDR3 runs to 14 residues. Trimming removed 6 bases at V and 3 bases at J, with 14 bases between. In DNA, the CDR3 is TGTGCCAGCAGTTTTACATACAGGGAAGAGACCCAGTACTTC. Encoded protein: CASSFTYREETQYF.

The V call is TRBV20-1, the J call TRBJ2-7; maybe TRBD2 (5 bases). The CDR3 length is 14 residues. Germline V CDR1 and CDR2: DFQATT, SNEGSKA (reference sequence). Trimming pared 6 bases from V and 0 bases from J, leaving 15 bases between. The CDR3 sequence: CSAGSSGSSYEQYF. The CDR3 region has the DNA TGCAGTGCCGGGTCCTCGGGGAGCTCCTACGAGCAGTACTTC.

V usage is TRBV7-8 and J usage is TRBJ2-1; D is possibly TRBD2 (5 bases). The CDR3 length is 15 residues. Trimming stripped 7 bases from V and 2 bases from J, with 15 bases between. The V gene's germline CDR1 is SGHVS and CDR2 FQNEAQ. CDR3 protein: CASTRTSMTYNEQFF. In DNA form, the CDR3 reads TGTGCCAGCACCAGGACTTCAATGACCTACAATGAGCAGTTCTTC.

The V call is TRBV4-1, the J call TRBJ2-3; 9 nucleotides align to TRBD2. This CDR3 comprises 19 residues. Trimming took 6 bases from V and 0 from J; bases not matched to a gene: 16. Looked up from germline, CDR1 is MGHRA and CDR2 is YSYEKL. The CDR3 spells CASSLTPLAGPTSTDTQYF. The CDR3 bases are TGCGCCAGCAGTCTTACCCCCCTAGCGGGACCTACTAGCACAGATACGCAGTATTTT.

This clonotype was counted a single time. The rearrangement uses TRBV2 and TRBJ2-1; D call uncertain. The CDR3 runs 13 residues. The germline V gene encodes CDR1 SNHLY and CDR2 FYNNEI. With 6 bases removed from V and 2 bases from J, the gap between germline ends came to 8 bases. Here the CDR3 DNA reads TGTGCCAGCAGAGCCCCAGCCTACAATGAGCAGTTCTTC. Protein sequence: CASRAPAYNEQFF.

This clonotype turned up a few times. The rearrangement links TRBV6-4 to TRBJ1-5; 7 bases are a match to TRBD1. There are 14 residues in the CDR3. Germline V lookup: CDR1 MRHNA, CDR2 SNTAGT. V lost 6 bases, J lost 9 bases, and 11 bases stayed unmatched. The DNA of the CDR3 is TGTGCCAGCAGAGACCTACAGCGACAGGGGCCCCAGCATTTT. This sequence encodes CASRDLQRQGPQHF.